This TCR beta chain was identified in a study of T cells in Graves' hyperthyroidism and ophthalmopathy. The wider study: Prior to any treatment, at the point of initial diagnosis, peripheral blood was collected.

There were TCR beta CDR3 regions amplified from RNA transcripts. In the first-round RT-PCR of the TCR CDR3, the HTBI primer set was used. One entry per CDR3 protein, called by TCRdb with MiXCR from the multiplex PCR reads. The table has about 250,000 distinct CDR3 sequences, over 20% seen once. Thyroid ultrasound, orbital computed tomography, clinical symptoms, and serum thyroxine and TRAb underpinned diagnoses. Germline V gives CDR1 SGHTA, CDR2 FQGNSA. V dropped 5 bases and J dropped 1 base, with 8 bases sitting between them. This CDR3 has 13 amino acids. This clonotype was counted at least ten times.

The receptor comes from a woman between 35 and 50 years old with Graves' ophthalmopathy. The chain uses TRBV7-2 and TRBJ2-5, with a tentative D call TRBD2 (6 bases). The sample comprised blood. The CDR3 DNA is TGTGCCAGCAGCGGAGGGATCCAAGAGACCCAGTACTTC. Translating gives CASSGGIQETQYF.